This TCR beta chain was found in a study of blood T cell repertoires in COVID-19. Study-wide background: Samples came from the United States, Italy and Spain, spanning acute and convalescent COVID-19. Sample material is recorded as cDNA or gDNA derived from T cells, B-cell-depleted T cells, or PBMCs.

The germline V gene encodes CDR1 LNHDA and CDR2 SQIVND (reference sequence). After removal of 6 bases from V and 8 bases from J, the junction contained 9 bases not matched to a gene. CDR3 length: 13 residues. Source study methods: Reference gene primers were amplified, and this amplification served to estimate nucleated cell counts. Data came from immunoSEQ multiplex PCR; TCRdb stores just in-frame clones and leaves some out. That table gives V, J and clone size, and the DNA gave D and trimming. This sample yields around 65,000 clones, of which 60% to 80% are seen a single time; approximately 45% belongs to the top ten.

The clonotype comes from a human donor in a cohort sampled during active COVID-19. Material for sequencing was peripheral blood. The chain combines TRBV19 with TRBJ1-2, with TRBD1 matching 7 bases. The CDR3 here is CASSRMTGTGYTF. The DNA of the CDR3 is TGTGCCAGTAGCAGAATGACAGGGACCGGCTACACCTTC.